One T cell receptor beta chain is described in this entry. Its target is not known. Its ends do not fully match the called genes, so a read error is possible. This sample is drawn from a study of Graves' ophthalmopathy and Graves' hyperthyroidism. The germline CDR1 and CDR2 sequences are MDHEN and SYDVKM. The CDR3 extends over 12 amino acids. For repertoire sequencing, the TCR beta CDR3 regions were amplified from RNA transcripts. RT-PCR was first run with HTBI primers, then multiplex PCR in a second round. From the multiplex PCR reads, TCRdb called clonotypes with MiXCR, one entry per CDR3 protein. Of 150,000 or so distinct CDR3 sequences listed, roughly two fifths are singletons. The study, taken as a whole, reports: Prediction of ophthalmopathy progression reached less than 71% sensitivity and around 76% specificity.

This receptor was obtained from a young man with Graves' ophthalmopathy. The specimen was peripheral blood. The rearrangement links TRBV28 to TRBJ2-7; tentatively, D is TRBD1 (5 bases). CDR3 sequence (DNA): TGTGCCAGCAATCCAGGGTTTCGGGCATTATGGTTC. It specifies CASNPGFRALWF.